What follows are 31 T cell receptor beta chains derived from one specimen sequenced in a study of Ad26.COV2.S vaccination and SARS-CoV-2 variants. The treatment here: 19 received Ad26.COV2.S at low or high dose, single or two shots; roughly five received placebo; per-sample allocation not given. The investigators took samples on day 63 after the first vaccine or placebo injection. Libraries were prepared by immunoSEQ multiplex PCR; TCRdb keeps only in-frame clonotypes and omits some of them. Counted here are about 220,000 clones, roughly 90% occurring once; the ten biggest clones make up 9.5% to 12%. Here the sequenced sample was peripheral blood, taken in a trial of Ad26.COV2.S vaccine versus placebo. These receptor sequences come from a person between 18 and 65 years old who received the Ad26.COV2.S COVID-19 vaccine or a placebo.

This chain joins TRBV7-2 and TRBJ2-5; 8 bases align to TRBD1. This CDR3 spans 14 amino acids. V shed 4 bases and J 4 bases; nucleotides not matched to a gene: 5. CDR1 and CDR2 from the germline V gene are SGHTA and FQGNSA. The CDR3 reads CASSSRTGSETQYF. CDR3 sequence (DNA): TGTGCCAGCAGCTCTCGGACAGGGTCAGAGACCCAGTACTTC.

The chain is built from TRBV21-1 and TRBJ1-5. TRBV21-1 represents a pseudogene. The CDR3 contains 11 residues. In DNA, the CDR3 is TGTGCCAGCGGATTATGTCAGCCCCAGCATTTT. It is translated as CASGLCQPQHF.

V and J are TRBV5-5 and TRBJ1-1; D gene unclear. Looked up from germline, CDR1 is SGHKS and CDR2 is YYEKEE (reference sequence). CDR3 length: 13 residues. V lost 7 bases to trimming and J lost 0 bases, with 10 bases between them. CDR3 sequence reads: CASSSDVNTEAFF. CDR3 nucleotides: TGTGCCAGCTCCTCCGACGTGAACACTGAAGCTTTCTTT.

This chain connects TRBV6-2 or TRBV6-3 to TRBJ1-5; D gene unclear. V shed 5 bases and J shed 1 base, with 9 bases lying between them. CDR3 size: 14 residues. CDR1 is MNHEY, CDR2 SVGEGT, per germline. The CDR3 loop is CASSPPFSNQPQHF. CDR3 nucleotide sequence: TGTGCCAGCAGTCCCCCTTTCAGCAATCAGCCCCAGCATTTT.

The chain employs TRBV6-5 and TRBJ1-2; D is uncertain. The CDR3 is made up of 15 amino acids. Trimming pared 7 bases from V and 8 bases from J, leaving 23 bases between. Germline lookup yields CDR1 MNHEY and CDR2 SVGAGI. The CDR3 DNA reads TGTGCCAGCAAGACTGCTTCCCTATCCGCAAGGGGCTACACCTTC. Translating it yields CASKTASLSARGYTF.

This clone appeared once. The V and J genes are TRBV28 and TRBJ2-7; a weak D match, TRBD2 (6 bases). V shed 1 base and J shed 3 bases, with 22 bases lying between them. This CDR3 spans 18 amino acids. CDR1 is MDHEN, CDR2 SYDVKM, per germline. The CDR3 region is CASSLYGQGVAAHYEQYF. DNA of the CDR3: TGTGCCAGCAGTTTATATGGTCAAGGGGTAGCGGCCCACTACGAGCAGTACTTC.

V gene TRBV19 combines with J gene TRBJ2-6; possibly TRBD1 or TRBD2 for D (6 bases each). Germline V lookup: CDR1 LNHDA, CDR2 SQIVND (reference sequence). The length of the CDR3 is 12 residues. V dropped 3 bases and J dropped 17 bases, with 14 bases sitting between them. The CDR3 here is CASSIGGGPLTF. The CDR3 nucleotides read TGTGCCAGTAGTATCGGAGGGGGGCCCTTGACTTTC.

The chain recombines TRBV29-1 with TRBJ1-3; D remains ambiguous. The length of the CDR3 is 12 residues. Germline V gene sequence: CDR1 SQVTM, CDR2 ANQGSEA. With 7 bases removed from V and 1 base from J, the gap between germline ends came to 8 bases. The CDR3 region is CSASESGNTIYF. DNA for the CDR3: TGCAGCGCTTCCGAATCTGGAAACACCATATATTTT.

This chain's CDR3 is CASSQDIDPGRDEQYF. The DNA of the CDR3 is TGTGCCAGCAGCCAAGATATAGATCCCGGAAGGGACGAGCAGTACTTC. This chain links TRBV3-1 (or the pseudogene TRBV3-2) with TRBJ2-7; D not resolved. Trimming stripped 0 bases from V and 5 bases from J, with 17 bases between. The CDR3 has 16 residues. CDR1 and CDR2 (germline): LGHDT, YNNKEL (reference sequence).

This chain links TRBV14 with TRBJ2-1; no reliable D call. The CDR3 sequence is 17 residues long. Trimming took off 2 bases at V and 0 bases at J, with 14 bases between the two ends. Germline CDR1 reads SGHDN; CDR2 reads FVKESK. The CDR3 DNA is TGTGCCAGCAGCCAATATCACCTCTTCAGCTCCTACAATGAGCAGTTCTTC. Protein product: CASSQYHLFSSYNEQFF.

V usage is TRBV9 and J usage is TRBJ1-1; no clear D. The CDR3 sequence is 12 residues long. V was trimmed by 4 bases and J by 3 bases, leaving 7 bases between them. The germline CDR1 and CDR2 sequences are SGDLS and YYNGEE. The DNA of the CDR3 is TGTGCCAGCAGCCCGTCTGACACTGAAGCTTTCTTT. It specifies CASSPSDTEAFF. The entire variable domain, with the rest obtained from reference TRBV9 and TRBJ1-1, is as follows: DSGVTQTPKHLITATGQRVTLRCSPRSGDLSVYWYQQSLDQGLQFLIQYYNGEERAKGNILERFSAQQFPDLHSELNLSSLELGDSALYFCASSPSDTEAFFGQGTRLTVV.

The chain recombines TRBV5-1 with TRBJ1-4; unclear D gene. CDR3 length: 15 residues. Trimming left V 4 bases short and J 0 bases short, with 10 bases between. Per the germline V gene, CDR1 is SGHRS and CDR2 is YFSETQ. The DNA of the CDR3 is TGCGCCAGCAGCCTGGACTCAGCAACTAATGAAAAACTGTTTTTT. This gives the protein CASSLDSATNEKLFF.

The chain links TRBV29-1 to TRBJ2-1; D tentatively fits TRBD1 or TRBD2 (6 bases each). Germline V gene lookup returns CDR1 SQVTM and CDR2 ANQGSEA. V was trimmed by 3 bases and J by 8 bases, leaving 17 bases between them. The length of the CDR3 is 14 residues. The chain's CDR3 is CSVDGRAGHHEQFF. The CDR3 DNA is TGCAGCGTTGATGGCAGGGCGGGACACCATGAGCAGTTCTTC.

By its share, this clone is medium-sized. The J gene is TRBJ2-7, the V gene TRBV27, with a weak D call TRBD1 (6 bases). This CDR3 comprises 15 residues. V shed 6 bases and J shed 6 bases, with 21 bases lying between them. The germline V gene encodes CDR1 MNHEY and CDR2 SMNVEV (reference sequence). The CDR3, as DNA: TGTGCCAGCAGATACCCCGGGCAGGGGATCCGCGAGCAGTACTTC. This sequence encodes CASRYPGQGIREQYF.

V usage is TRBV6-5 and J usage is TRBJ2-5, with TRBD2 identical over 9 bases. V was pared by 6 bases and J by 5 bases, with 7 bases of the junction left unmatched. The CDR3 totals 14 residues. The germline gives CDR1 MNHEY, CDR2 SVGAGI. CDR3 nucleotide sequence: TGTGCCAGCAGGCGGGAGGGCCTTGGGGAGACCCAGTACTTC. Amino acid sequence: CASRREGLGETQYF.

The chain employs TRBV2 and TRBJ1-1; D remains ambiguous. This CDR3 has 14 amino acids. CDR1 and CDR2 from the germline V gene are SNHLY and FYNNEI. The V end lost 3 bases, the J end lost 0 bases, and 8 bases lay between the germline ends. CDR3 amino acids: CASSDRGVNTEAFF. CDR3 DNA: TGTGCCAGCAGTGATCGGGGAGTGAACACTGAAGCTTTCTTT.

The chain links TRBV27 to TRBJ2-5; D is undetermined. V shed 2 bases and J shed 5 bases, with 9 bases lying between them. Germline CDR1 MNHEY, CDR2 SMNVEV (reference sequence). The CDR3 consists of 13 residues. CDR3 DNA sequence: TGTGCCAGCAGTTTAGGGTCCCGGGAGACCCAGTACTTC. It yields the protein CASSLGSRETQYF.

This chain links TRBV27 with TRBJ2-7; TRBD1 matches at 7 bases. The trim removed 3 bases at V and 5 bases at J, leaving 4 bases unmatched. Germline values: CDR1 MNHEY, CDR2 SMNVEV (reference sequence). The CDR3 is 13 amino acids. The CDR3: CASSFYRGHEQYF. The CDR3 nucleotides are TGTGCCAGCAGTTTCTACAGGGGTCACGAGCAGTACTTC.

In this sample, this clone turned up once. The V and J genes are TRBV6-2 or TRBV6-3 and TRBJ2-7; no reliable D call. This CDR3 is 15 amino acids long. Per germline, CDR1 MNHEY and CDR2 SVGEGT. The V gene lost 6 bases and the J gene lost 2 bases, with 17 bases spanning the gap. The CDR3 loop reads CASSSALDTTYEQYF. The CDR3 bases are TGTGCCAGCAGCTCCGCCCTTGACACGACCTACGAGCAGTACTTC.

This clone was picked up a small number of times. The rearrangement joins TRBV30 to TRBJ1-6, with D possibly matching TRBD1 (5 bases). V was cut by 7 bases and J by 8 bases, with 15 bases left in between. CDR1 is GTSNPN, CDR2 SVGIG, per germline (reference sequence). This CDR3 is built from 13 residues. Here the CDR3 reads CAYADRNDSPLHF. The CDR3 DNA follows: TGTGCCTACGCAGACAGAAATGATTCACCCCTCCACTTT.

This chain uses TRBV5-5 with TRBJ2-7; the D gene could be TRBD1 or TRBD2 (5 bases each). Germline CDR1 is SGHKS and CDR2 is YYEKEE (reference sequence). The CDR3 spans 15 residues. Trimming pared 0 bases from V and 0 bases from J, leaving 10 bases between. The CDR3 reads CASSLAWGSSYEQYF. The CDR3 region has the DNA TGTGCCAGCAGCTTGGCCTGGGGGAGCTCCTACGAGCAGTACTTC.

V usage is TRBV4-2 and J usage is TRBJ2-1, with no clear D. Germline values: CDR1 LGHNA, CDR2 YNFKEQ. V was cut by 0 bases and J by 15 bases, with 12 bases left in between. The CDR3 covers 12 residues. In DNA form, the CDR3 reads TGTGCCAGCAGCCAAGATCTAGAGAATAGGTTCTTC. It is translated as CASSQDLENRFF.

The CDR3 region has the DNA TGTGCCAGCAGTTCACAGGGACCTAACTATGGCTACACCTTC. Its translation is CASSSQGPNYGYTF. This rearrangement joins TRBV6-5 to TRBJ1-2; tentative D call: TRBD1 (6 bases). The germline V gene encodes CDR1 MNHEY and CDR2 SVGAGI. V was cut by 4 bases and J by 0 bases, with 9 bases left in between. This CDR3 is 14 amino acids long.

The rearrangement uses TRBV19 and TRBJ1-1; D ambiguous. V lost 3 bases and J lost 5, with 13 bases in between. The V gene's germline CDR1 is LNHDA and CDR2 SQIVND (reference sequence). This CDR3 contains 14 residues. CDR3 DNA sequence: TGTGCCAGTAGTATGGAGCCAGCCCGAACTGAAGCTTTCTTT. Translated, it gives CASSMEPARTEAFF.

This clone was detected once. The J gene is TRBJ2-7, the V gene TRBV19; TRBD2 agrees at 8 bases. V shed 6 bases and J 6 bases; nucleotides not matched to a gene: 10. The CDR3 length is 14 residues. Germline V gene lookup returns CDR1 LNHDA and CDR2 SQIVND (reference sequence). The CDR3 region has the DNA TGTGCCAGTAGCGAGAACCCGGGGGGGAGCGAGCAGTACTTC. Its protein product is CASSENPGGSEQYF. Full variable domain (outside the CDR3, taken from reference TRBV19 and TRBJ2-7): DGGITQSPKYLFRKEGQNVTLSCEQNLNHDAMYWYRQDPGQGLRLIYYSQIVNDFQKGDIAEGYSVSREKKESFPLTVTSAQKNPTAFYLCASSENPGGSEQYFGPGTRLTVT.

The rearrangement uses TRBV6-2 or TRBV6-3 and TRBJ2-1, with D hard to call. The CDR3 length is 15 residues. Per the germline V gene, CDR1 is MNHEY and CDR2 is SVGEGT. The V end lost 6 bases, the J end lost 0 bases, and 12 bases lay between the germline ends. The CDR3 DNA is TGTGCCAGCAGCCCCCCCTTAAGCTCCTACAATGAGCAGTTCTTC. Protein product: CASSPPLSSYNEQFF.

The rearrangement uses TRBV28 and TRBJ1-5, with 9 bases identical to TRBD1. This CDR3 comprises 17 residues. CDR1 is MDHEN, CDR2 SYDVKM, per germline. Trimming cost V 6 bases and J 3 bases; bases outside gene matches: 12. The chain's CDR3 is CASRRAGTGPSNQPQHF. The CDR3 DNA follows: TGTGCCAGCAGGCGCGCCGGGACAGGGCCATCCAATCAGCCCCAGCATTTT.

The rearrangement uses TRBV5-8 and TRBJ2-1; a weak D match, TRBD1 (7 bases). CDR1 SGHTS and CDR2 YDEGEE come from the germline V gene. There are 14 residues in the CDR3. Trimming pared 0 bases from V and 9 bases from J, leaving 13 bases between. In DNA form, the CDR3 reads TGTGCCAGCAGCTTGGTCAGGGGGGACGGTGAGCAGTTCTTC. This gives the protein CASSLVRGDGEQFF.

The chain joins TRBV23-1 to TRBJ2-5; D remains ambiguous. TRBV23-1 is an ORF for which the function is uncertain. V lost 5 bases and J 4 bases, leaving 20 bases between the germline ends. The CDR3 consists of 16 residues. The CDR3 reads CASSADISGSGETQYF. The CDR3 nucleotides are TGCGCCAGCAGTGCCGACATTTCGGGCTCGGGAGAGACCCAGTACTTC.

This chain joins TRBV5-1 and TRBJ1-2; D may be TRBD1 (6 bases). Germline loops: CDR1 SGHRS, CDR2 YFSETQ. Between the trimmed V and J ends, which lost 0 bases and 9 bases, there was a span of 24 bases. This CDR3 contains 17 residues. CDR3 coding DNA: TGCGCCAGCAGCTTGGGAGGGGGTCCGCAGGGAGGTGTTAGCTACACCTTC. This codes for CASSLGGGPQGGVSYTF.

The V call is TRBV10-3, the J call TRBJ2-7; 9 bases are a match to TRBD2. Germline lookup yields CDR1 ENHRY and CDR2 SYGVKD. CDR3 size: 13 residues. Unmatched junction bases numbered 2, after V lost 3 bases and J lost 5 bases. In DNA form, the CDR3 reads TGTGCCATCAGTGACCCTAGCGGGGACGAGCAGTACTTC. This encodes CAISDPSGDEQYF.